Below, one T cell receptor beta chain is given with its context. Antigen unknown. The repertoire was sequenced with immunoSEQ multiplex PCR; TCRdb's copy has only in-frame clones and lacks some. The repertoire includes 68,000 or so clones, 92% of them detected once, and over 0.75% sits in the top ten. This sample is drawn from a study of T cell clones after liver transplantation. Study-level background: Immunosuppression withdrawal was tried within 2 years after liver transplantation in this trial.

Study-wide results and caveats: Small, mixed patient groups and varying post-transplant times limit these conclusions. The donor-reactive repertoire was only partly measurable in two subjects, lacking donor cells.

Germline values: CDR1 MNHEY, CDR2 SVGAGI. The V and J ends lost 11 bases and 3 bases respectively, with 17 bases between them. The CDR3 sequence is 13 residues long. The receptor was isolated from a human patient who received a liver transplant. Among the T cells, some may be from the graft donor. Specimen: CD4+ T cells from blood, collected approximately 25 months after liver transplant. This chain links TRBV6-5 with TRBJ2-7, with D possibly being TRBD2 (6 bases). CDR3 residues: CACGDLGGYEQYF. CDR3 bases: TGTGCCTGCGGTGACTTGGGGGGCTACGAGCAGTACTTC.